The TCR beta chain under discussion was sequenced for a study of regulatory T cells in long-lasting Graves disease. Background on the study: Graves' patients with a new diagnosis had received antithyroid drugs under 3 months.

The sample holds a few counts of this clonotype. iRepertoire HTBI primers and Arm-PCR of CDR3 regions built TCR beta libraries. From the multiplex PCR reads, TCRdb called clonotypes with MiXCR, one entry per CDR3 protein. The sample carries around 250,000 distinct CDR3 sequences, 15% to 20% recorded once. Time point reported: newly diagnosed GD, antithyroid drugs for less than 3 months. PBMCs were the source of the RNA used for TCR sequencing. CDR3 length: 16 amino acids. The germline V gene encodes CDR1 MNHEY and CDR2 SVGAGI. Trimming shortened V by 0 bases and J by 5 bases, and 14 bases separated the two germline ends. The data were also submitted as part of a second study, on T cells in Graves' hyperthyroidism and ophthalmopathy. Per that paper: Hyperthyroidism patients were newly diagnosed, had disease duration under 2 months, and were aged 18 to 65 years. TCR CDR3 underwent first-round RT-PCR with the HTBI primer set.

Sequencing was performed on peripheral blood mononuclear cells (PBMCs), taken at new diagnosis, from a patient treated with antithyroid drugs. The sequence came from a woman aged 25-40 years with Graves disease. The chain links TRBV6-5 to TRBJ1-5; perhaps TRBD1 as D (6 bases). CDR3 DNA sequence: TGTGCCAGCAGTTACTCTGGGGGGTCAGGGGATCAGCCCCAGCATTTT. Protein: CASSYSGGSGDQPQHF.